This T cell receptor beta chain came from a study of blood T cell repertoires in COVID-19. Looking at the study overall: The cDNA or gDNA used as material had been derived from T cells, B-cell-depleted T cells, or PBMCs.

The assay was immunoSEQ multiplex PCR, and TCRdb's table has in-frame clones only and misses some. The data contain 54,000 or so clones, approximately 82% of them singletons. The germline gives CDR1 SGHNT, CDR2 YYREEE (reference sequence). The CDR3 extends over 16 amino acids. Losses at the gene ends were 4 bases for V and 6 bases for J; bases not matched to a gene: 12. Only a few counts were recorded for this clone. This clonotype originated in a woman of 80 years or more with acute or convalescent COVID-19. The rearrangement links TRBV5-4 to TRBJ2-2; TRBD1 matches 7 bases. Sequencing used peripheral blood. The CDR3 region has the DNA TGTGCCAGCAGCGTGATCTGGACAGGTTGGTCCGGGGAGCTGTTTTTT. Translation gives CASSVIWTGWSGELFF.